These 30 T cell receptor beta chains were sequenced from one sample in a study of a mutant IDH1 vaccine in newly diagnosed glioma. Indicated time point: baseline, week 1 (first vaccination visit). Treatment indicated: pre-vaccination baseline after standard-of-care therapy. Sequencing was performed with immunoSEQ multiplex PCR; in TCRdb, only in-frame clones are kept and a portion is missing. This sample carries 90,000 to 100,000 clones, around nine tenths of them seen once, and the ten largest clones take approximately 0.6%. The specimen was PBMCs, collected from a glioma patient treated with radiotherapy, temozolomide or both. These receptors originate from a woman between 45 and 60 years old with glioma.

The chain combines TRBV28 with TRBJ1-2; D gene ambiguous. The germline V gene has CDR1 MDHEN and CDR2 SYDVKM. V was cut by 10 bases and J by 2 bases, with 5 bases left in between. The CDR3 runs 10 residues. CDR3 sequence: CATMNYGYTF. The CDR3 region has the DNA TGTGCCACCATGAACTATGGCTACACCTTC.

This chain links TRBV4-1 with TRBJ2-5; 11 positions match TRBD2. The trim removed 4 bases at V and 4 bases at J, leaving 2 bases unmatched. The CDR3 covers 14 residues. The germline gives CDR1 MGHRA, CDR2 YSYEKL. CDR3 sequence: CASSPGLAGETQYF. DNA for the CDR3: TGCGCCAGCAGCCCTGGACTAGCGGGAGAGACCCAGTACTTC.

DNA of the CDR3: TGTGCCAGCAGTAACCCGACAGGGAACAATCAGCCCCAGCATTTT. It specifies CASSNPTGNNQPQHF. The chain recombines TRBV28 with TRBJ1-5, with 7 bases fitting TRBD1. CDR1 is MDHEN, CDR2 SYDVKM, per germline. The junction had 7 bases not matched to a gene; V was cut back by 5 bases and J by 3 bases. CDR3 size: 15 residues.

About this clone: Other DNA sequences in the same sample also yield this CDR3. The chain is built from TRBV19 and TRBJ1-1; 8 bases map to TRBD1. The CDR3 runs to 14 residues. The germline gives CDR1 LNHDA, CDR2 SQIVND (reference sequence). J gave up 1 base and V 5 bases, and 3 bases lay outside the gene matches. In DNA, the CDR3 is TGTGCCAGTAGTCCCGGGACAGGGAACACTGAAGCTTTCTTT. Translation: CASSPGTGNTEAFF.

The J gene is TRBJ1-5, the V gene TRBV28; D unclear. Per the germline V gene, CDR1 is MDHEN and CDR2 is SYDVKM. This CDR3 spans 12 amino acids. V was trimmed by 3 bases and J by 6 bases, leaving 6 bases between them. The CDR3 nucleotides are TGTGCCAGCAGTTTTAACGGTCAGCCCCAGCATTTT. It encodes CASSFNGQPQHF.

This chain joins TRBV5-1 and TRBJ1-4; 10 bases fit TRBD1. Germline V gives CDR1 SGHRS, CDR2 YFSETQ. Trimming took 2 bases from V and 1 from J; bases not matched to a gene: 2. The CDR3 covers 16 residues. This chain's CDR3 is CASSFRDRGTNEKLFF. The CDR3 bases are TGCGCCAGCAGCTTCCGGGACAGGGGAACTAATGAAAAACTGTTTTTT.

This chain uses TRBV6-1 with TRBJ1-1; D is ambiguous. Trimming took 7 bases from V and 4 from J, leaving 13 bases between them. CDR1 is MNHNS and CDR2 is SASEGT in the germline V gene. The CDR3 has 13 amino acids. CDR3 protein: CASTSGKGTEAFF. The CDR3 region has the DNA TGTGCCAGCACTTCGGGGAAAGGCACTGAAGCTTTCTTT.

This clone was counted a single time. This chain joins TRBV7-8 and TRBJ2-7; TRBD2 might be the D (6 bases). Germline lookup yields CDR1 SGHVS and CDR2 FQNEAQ. V was clipped by 8 bases and J by 6 bases, with 8 bases between them. The CDR3 runs 10 residues. CDR3 region: CASATSEQYF. The CDR3 DNA is TGTGCCAGCGCGACTAGCGAGCAGTACTTC. Variable domain in full (rest from reference TRBV7-8 and TRBJ2-7): GAGVSQSPRYKVAKRGQDVALRCDPISGHVSLFWYQQALGQGPEFLTYFQNEAQLDKSGLPSDRFFAERPEGSVSTLKIQRTQQEDSAVYLCASATSEQYFGPGTRLTVT.

This clone was seen only once. The chain uses TRBV19 and TRBJ2-7; D may be TRBD1 (5 bases). The CDR3 loop spans 20 amino acids. V lost 3 bases and J 2 bases, leaving 29 bases between the germline ends. Germline lookup yields CDR1 LNHDA and CDR2 SQIVND (reference sequence). The CDR3 DNA reads TGTGCCAGTAGTATGCCCAGGGTCCATCCTGCTAATCTGAATACCTACGAGCAGTACTTC. As protein: CASSMPRVHPANLNTYEQYF.

The chain employs TRBV25-1 and TRBJ2-7; D remains unclear. Germline CDR1 and CDR2: MGHDK and SYGVNS. The V gene lost 5 bases and the J gene lost 2 bases, with 4 bases spanning the gap. The CDR3 has 11 amino acids. CDR3 region: CASSSAYEQYF. CDR3 in DNA: TGTGCCAGCAGTTCCGCCTACGAGCAGTACTTC.

The J gene is TRBJ2-1, the V gene TRBV9, with D possibly TRBD2 on 6 matching bases. The CDR3 has 14 residues. V was shortened by 3 bases and J by 4 bases, with 11 bases between the two germline ends. In germline, CDR1 is SGDLS, CDR2 YYNGEE. CDR3 protein: CASSGGGSYNEQFF. CDR3 DNA sequence: TGTGCCAGCAGCGGTGGAGGGTCATACAATGAGCAGTTCTTC. Filled out from reference TRBV9 and TRBJ2-1, the complete variable domain reads DSGVTQTPKHLITATGQRVTLRCSPRSGDLSVYWYQQSLDQGLQFLIQYYNGEERAKGNILERFSAQQFPDLHSELNLSSLELGDSALYFCASSGGGSYNEQFFGPGTRLTVL.

The chain has TRBV5-7 and TRBJ1-4, with unresolved D. TRBV5-7 carries the ORF label, with uncertain function. This CDR3 is 16 amino acids long. Trimming removed 0 bases at V and 9 bases at J, with 18 bases between. The CDR3 protein is CASSLAFRVILQKLFF. CDR3 DNA: TGTGCCAGCAGCTTGGCCTTTCGGGTCATATTGCAAAAACTGTTTTTT.

A word on this clone: One junction end disagrees with the germline gene, perhaps due to a read error. The chain joins TRBV7-7 to TRBJ1-4; 7 nucleotides agree with TRBD1. Germline CDR1 is SSHAT and CDR2 is FNYEAQ (reference sequence). CDR3 size: 15 residues. CDR3 nucleotide sequence: TGTGCTAGCAGCTTAGGGGGACAGCCTAATGAAAAACTGTTTTTT. It codes for CASSLGGQPNEKLFF.

The chain links TRBV19 to TRBJ1-2; D gene uncertain. The CDR3 totals 15 residues. Trimming pared 0 bases from V and 4 bases from J, leaving 12 bases between. The germline V gene encodes CDR1 LNHDA and CDR2 SQIVND (reference sequence). The CDR3 nucleotides are TGTGCCAGTAGTATAGATTTCGCAACAGCCTATGGCTACACCTTC. Protein sequence: CASSIDFATAYGYTF. The whole variable domain, filled in from reference TRBV19 and TRBJ1-2, reads DGGITQSPKYLFRKEGQNVTLSCEQNLNHDAMYWYRQDPGQGLRLIYYSQIVNDFQKGDIAEGYSVSREKKESFPLTVTSAQKNPTAFYLCASSIDFATAYGYTFGSGTRLTVV.

CDR3 DNA: TGTGCCAGCAGCCCCGGGGGGGATGAGCAGTTCTTC. Residues: CASSPGGDEQFF. The genes are TRBV6-5 and TRBJ2-1; 8 bases match TRBD2. J gave up 8 bases and V 6 bases, and 3 bases lay outside the gene matches. Per germline, CDR1 MNHEY and CDR2 SVGAGI. The CDR3 consists of 12 residues.

For this clone: Other DNA sequences within the sample encode an identical CDR3. V is TRBV5-1 and J is TRBJ2-7; no clear D. The CDR3 has 11 amino acids. CDR1 and CDR2 from the germline V gene are SGHRS and YFSETQ. V lost 1 base and J 4 bases, leaving 3 bases between the germline ends. CDR3 loop: CASSLNYEQYF. CDR3 bases: TGCGCCAGCAGCTTGAATTACGAGCAGTACTTC.

About this clone itself: At one end the junction does not follow the germline gene, possibly because of a read error. Other nucleotide sequences in the sample specify the same CDR3. The V call is TRBV4-1, the J call TRBJ2-7; 12 bases fit TRBD2. The CDR3 loop spans 15 amino acids. Germline-derived CDR1 and CDR2 are MGHRA and YSYEKL. The CDR3 DNA sequence: TGTGCCAGCAGCCGACGACTAGCGGGAGACCGCGAGCAGTACTTC. Amino acid sequence: CASSRRLAGDREQYF.

V usage is TRBV19 and J usage is TRBJ2-7; D is unresolved. Trimming removed 3 bases from V and 3 bases from J, with 18 bases in between. This CDR3 is 16 amino acids long. Germline CDR1 and CDR2: LNHDA and SQIVND (reference sequence). This chain's CDR3 is CASSIFLHTPDYEQYF. CDR3 DNA: TGTGCCAGTAGTATTTTTCTCCACACCCCCGACTACGAGCAGTACTTC.

The V gene is TRBV7-8, the J gene TRBJ1-2, with D tentatively TRBD1 (5 bases). Germline loops: CDR1 SGHVS, CDR2 FQNEAQ. This CDR3 is 16 amino acids long. V lost 7 bases and J 4 bases, leaving 22 bases between the germline ends. The CDR3 bases are TGTGCCAGCACCCCACGAGTCAGGGAGGATGGCTATGGCTACACCTTC. Protein: CASTPRVREDGYGYTF. The whole variable domain, filled in from reference TRBV7-8 and TRBJ1-2, reads GAGVSQSPRYKVAKRGQDVALRCDPISGHVSLFWYQQALGQGPEFLTYFQNEAQLDKSGLPSDRFFAERPEGSVSTLKIQRTQQEDSAVYLCASTPRVREDGYGYTFGSGTRLTVV.

The chain is built from TRBV2 and TRBJ1-5; the match to TRBD1 covers 9 bases. After removal of 6 bases from V and 3 bases from J, the junction contained 3 bases not matched to a gene. The CDR3 covers 14 residues. Germline V gives CDR1 SNHLY, CDR2 FYNNEI. In DNA, the CDR3 is TGTGCCAGCAGGGGGACAGGGTCCAATCAGCCCCAGCATTTT. This codes for CASRGTGSNQPQHF.

The chain joins TRBV1 to TRBJ2-1; TRBD2 is the table's D call and was not checked against the DNA. TRBV1 counts as a pseudogene. The CDR3 is 13 amino acids. In DNA, the CDR3 is TGCACCAGCGCACTAGCGGTCTACAATGAGCAGTTCTTC. This translates into CTSALAVYNEQFF.

A few counts support this clone. In nucleotides, the CDR3 is TGTGCCTGGAGTGTACTAGGGGCTGGGGCCAACGTCCTGACTTTC. Translating it yields CAWSVLGAGANVLTF. The chain links TRBV30 to TRBJ2-6, with D perhaps being TRBD1 or TRBD2 (5 bases each). Looked up from germline, CDR1 is GTSNPN and CDR2 is SVGIG (reference sequence). The germline V and J ends were trimmed by 0 bases and 2 bases, with 8 bases remaining between them. CDR3 length equals 15 residues.

The chain recombines TRBV9 with TRBJ1-1, with D perhaps matching TRBD1 (6 bases). The V end lost 3 bases, the J end lost 1 base, and 10 bases lay between the germline ends. Germline CDR1 reads SGDLS; CDR2 reads YYNGEE. This CDR3 region has 14 residues. In nucleotides, the CDR3 is TGTGCCAGCAGCGCGGGCAGGGGGAACACTGAAGCTTTCTTT. It is translated as CASSAGRGNTEAFF.

The V gene is TRBV6-1, the J gene TRBJ2-1; 10 nucleotides line up with TRBD2. Unmatched junction bases numbered 6, after V lost 7 bases and J lost 3 bases. Germline V gene lookup returns CDR1 MNHNS and CDR2 SASEGT. The CDR3 length is 15 residues. The CDR3 spells CASKPGLADYNEQFF. CDR3 nucleotide sequence: TGTGCCAGCAAACCCGGACTAGCGGACTACAATGAGCAGTTCTTC.

V usage is TRBV7-9 and J usage is TRBJ1-1, with D perhaps matching TRBD1 (5 bases). The CDR3 has 13 residues. With 3 bases removed from V and 6 bases from J, the gap between germline ends came to 11 bases. Looked up from germline, CDR1 is SEHNR and CDR2 is FQNEAQ (reference sequence). CDR3 in amino acids: CASSLVGEAEAFF. CDR3 nucleotide sequence: TGTGCCAGCAGCTTGGTGGGGGAGGCTGAAGCTTTCTTT.

The chain couples TRBV28 to TRBJ1-1; possible D gene TRBD1, 6 bases. Germline V gene sequence: CDR1 MDHEN, CDR2 SYDVKM. CDR3 length: 15 amino acids. V lost 5 bases and J 0 bases, leaving 13 bases between the germline ends. The chain's CDR3 is CASSPRGRMNTEAFF. CDR3 DNA: TGTGCCAGCAGTCCCAGGGGAAGAATGAACACTGAAGCTTTCTTT.

Remarks on this clone: Because the CDR3's place on the DNA is in doubt, the DNA is left out and the CDR3 is given as listed by TCRdb. The chain links TRBV12-5 to TRBJ1-2. Per germline, CDR1 LGHNT and CDR2 FRNRAP. The CDR3 spans 17 residues, counting both ends. The CDR3 protein is CASGLVRSGQAGYGYTF.

This clone is a singleton in its sample. The CDR3 protein is CASSRGVRTEAFF. CDR3 coding DNA: TGTGCCAGTAGTCGAGGGGTGAGGACTGAAGCTTTCTTT. The chain carries TRBV19 and TRBJ1-1; maybe TRBD1 (5 bases). Trimming shortened V by 5 bases and J by 5 bases, and 12 bases separated the two germline ends. CDR3 length: 13 amino acids. CDR1 LNHDA and CDR2 SQIVND come from the germline V gene (reference sequence).

The genes are TRBV4-1 and TRBJ2-1; D possibly corresponds to TRBD2 (5 bases). Trimming cost V 0 bases and J 2 bases, with 14 bases left between them. This CDR3 comprises 17 residues. Germline CDR1 is MGHRA and CDR2 is YSYEKL. Written as DNA, the CDR3 is TGCGCCAGCAGCCAAGATCTTTTGCGGGTGGCCTACAATGAGCAGTTCTTC. It encodes CASSQDLLRVAYNEQFF.

The rearrangement uses TRBV7-8 and TRBJ2-5; tentatively, D is TRBD1 or TRBD2 (6 bases each). V was clipped by 3 bases and J by 5 bases, with 10 bases between them. This CDR3 has 13 residues. In germline, CDR1 is SGHVS, CDR2 FQNEAQ. Here the CDR3 DNA reads TGTGCCAGCAGCTTCGGAGGGGGGGAGACCCAGTACTTC. It translates to CASSFGGGETQYF.